This is a list of T cell receptor beta chains from one sample in a study of OX40 agonist ivuxolimab in advanced cancers. Repertoires were generated with immunoSEQ multiplex PCR, while TCRdb's copy carries only in-frame clones and drops some. The data contain around 69,000 clones, around 84% of them singletons. The sample consisted of CD4+ or CD8+ T cells sorted from blood, taken in a trial of the OX40 agonist ivuxolimab. The receptors derive from an adult with an advanced solid tumor such as melanoma, head and neck, liver or kidney cancer. The CDR3 runs from the conserved cysteine through the conserved F or W. The D gene is left open where the match is weak. The size field is filled for only some rows; it gives once, few, many or a size class.

TRBJ1-4	TRBV4-1	-	TRBD1	TGCGCCAGCAGCCTCCAGGGCCCAGGGGGGCCAGGTGAAAAACTGTTTTTT	CASSLQGPGGPGEKLFF
TRBJ2-7	TRBV14	-	-	TGTGCCAGCTGCGATTCGGGTTGGGACTACGAGCAGTACTTC	CASCDSGWDYEQYF
TRBJ2-6	TRBV4-2	-	-	TGTGCCAGCAGCCAACTCGGAGAGGTGTCTGGGGCCAACGTCCTGACTTTC	CASSQLGEVSGANVLTF
TRBJ1-2	TRBV28	-	-	TGTGCCAGCACCCTGGACAGTAACTATGGCTACACCTTC	CASTLDSNYGYTF
TRBJ2-7	TRBV11-2	-	-	TGTGCCAGCAGCTTAGGGGTTAGGCAGGATTCCTACGAGCAGTACTTC	CASSLGVRQDSYEQYF
TRBJ1-1	TRBV6-1	once	-	TGTGCCAGCAGTAGTCTTGGGGAATTAGGTACTGAAGCTTTCTTT	CASSSLGELGTEAFF
TRBJ2-1	TRBV28	once	TRBD2	TGTGCCAGCAGTTTATTAAGTCTAGCGGTATACAATGAGCAGTTCTTC	CASSLLSLAVYNEQFF
TRBJ2-2	TRBV19	-	-	TGTGCCAGTAGTATTAGCCACAACACCGGGGAGCTGTTTTTT	CASSISHNTGELFF
TRBJ2-3	TRBV18	-	TRBD2	TGTGCCAGCTCACCGCAGCGGGAGTCAGATACGCAGTATTTT	CASSPQRESDTQYF
TRBJ2-1	TRBV11-2	-	TRBD2	TGTGCCAGCAGCTCCCCCCCGGGAACTAGCGACAATGAGCAGTTCTTC	CASSSPPGTSDNEQFF
TRBJ2-7	TRBV7-6	once	-	TGTGCCAGCAGCTTATCGGGCCTCTACGAGCAGTACTTC	CASSLSGLYEQYF
TRBJ1-1	TRBV28	-	-	TGTGCCAGCACTGTGCAGGGATCGCAGAACACTGAAGCTTTCTTT	CASTVQGSQNTEAFF
TRBJ2-7	TRBV7-9	-	TRBD2	TGTGCCAGCAGCTTAGGGGGGAGCGGGGCGAGGGAGCAGTACTTC	CASSLGGSGAREQYF
TRBJ2-3	TRBV28	-	-	TGTGCCAGCGGCCCAAGTGCCGTAGATACGCAGTATTTT	CASGPSAVDTQYF
TRBJ2-5	TRBV28	-	TRBD1	TGTGCCAGCATGACAGGGGAAGAGACCCAGTACTTC	CASMTGEETQYF
TRBJ2-2	TRBV19	-	-	TGTGCTACCTCCAAAACTAGTCCTTCAAACACCGGGGAGCTGTTTTTT	CATSKTSPSNTGELFF
TRBJ1-1	TRBV6-5	-	TRBD1	TGTGCCAGCAGGTGGGACAGTCGGACTGAAGCTTTCTTT	CASRWDSRTEAFF
TRBJ1-1	TRBV19	-	TRBD1	TGTGCCAGTAGTATAAGACAGGGGCTTTCTCTAGGCACTGAAGCTTTCTTT	CASSIRQGLSLGTEAFF
TRBJ2-1	TRBV7-3	-	TRBD2	TGTGCCAGCAGCTCCCTAGCGGGAGGGCCATCGACTGAGCAGTTCTTC	CASSSLAGGPSTEQFF
TRBJ1-3	TRBV4-1	-	-	TGCGCCAGCAGCCAAGAAGTCAAGTTAAGGACTGGAAACACCATATATTTT	CASSQEVKLRTGNTIYF
TRBJ2-7	TRBV21-1	-	-	TGTGCCAGCAGCAAAGTTCCAGACAGTAAGTACGAGCAGTACTTC	CASSKVPDSKYEQYF
TRBJ1-1	TRBV7-2	few	-	TGTGCCAGCCCGGATAGGGTGGAGGGAAGGGGAGTTGAAGCTTTCTTT	CASPDRVEGRGVEAFF
TRBJ1-4	TRBV18	-	TRBD1	TGTGCCAGCTCAAAATCAGGGGGAAAACTGTTTTTT	CASSKSGGKLFF
TRBJ1-4	TRBV10-3	few	-	TGTGCCATCAGTGACTCCTTGACAGGCTCTAATGAAAAACTGTTTTTT	CAISDSLTGSNEKLFF
TRBJ2-2	TRBV5-8	-	TRBD1	TGTGCCAGCGGGACAGGTGACACCGGGGAGCTGTTTTTT	CASGTGDTGELFF
TRBJ1-3	TRBV21-1	-	-	TGTGCCAGCCTGACCGACCCGGTAAGCTCTGGAAACACCATATATTTT	CASLTDPVSSGNTIYF
TRBJ2-1	TRBV7-9	-	TRBD2	TGTGCCAGCAGCCGCGCGGGAGGGAACAATGAGCAGTTCTTC	CASSRAGGNNEQFF
TRBJ2-1	TRBV4-2	-	TRBD1	TGTGCCAGCAGCCAAGAACAGGGGCGCTACAATGAGCAGTTCTTC	CASSQEQGRYNEQFF
TRBJ2-5	TRBV20-1	once	-	TGCAGTGCCCTGAAGGGGGCCCAGTACTTC	CSALKGAQYF
TRBJ2-3	TRBV5-5	-	-	TGTGCCAGCAGCTTTGGAGGCAGTGGTTCAGATACGCAGTATTTT	CASSFGGSGSDTQYF
TRBJ2-7	TRBV5-1	once	-	TGCGCCAGCAGCGCGAACAGGGCCCAGCGAATCTACGAGCAGTACTTC	CASSANRAQRIYEQYF
TRBJ2-1	TRBV5-4	-	-	TGTGCCAGCAGCTTAATCTCCGTGGAACTCTACAATGAGCAGTTCTTC	CASSLISVELYNEQFF
TRBJ2-1	TRBV9	-	TRBD2	TGTGCCAGCAGCGTAGTAATGTTAGCGGGAGGGCCTTTCCATGAGCAGTTCTTC	CASSVVMLAGGPFHEQFF